The 16 T cell receptor beta chains below come from one sample, sequenced in a study of T-cell memory formation after mild COVID-19. Via MiXCR, TCRdb re-called the 5' RACE reads, giving one row per CDR3 protein. The sample has more than 450,000 distinct CDR3 sequences, about 20% seen once; the top ten hold 12%. The specimen sequenced was PBMCs or a T cell subset sorted from them (not recorded which). All receptors derive from an adult woman who had mild COVID-19 (a few samples of this study predate the infection). Cell type and time point are not known.

This clonotype was seen a few times. This sequence joins TRBV20-1 and TRBJ1-5; D is uncertain. CDR1 DFQATT and CDR2 SNEGSKA come from the germline V gene (reference sequence). This CDR3 is built from 12 residues. The V end was cut by 1 base, the J end by 3 bases, with 4 bases between. The CDR3 nucleotides read TGCAGTGCTAGAGGGAACAATCAGCCCCAGCATTTT. It encodes CSARGNNQPQHF.

On this clonotype: A much larger clone differs by one base, so this may be a read error. This chain connects TRBV28 to TRBJ1-1; a possible D gene is TRBD1 (6 bases). Looked up from germline, CDR1 is MDHEN and CDR2 is SYDVKM. The CDR3 runs 15 residues. V dropped 1 base and J dropped 1 base, with 10 bases sitting between them. The CDR3 is CASSLLGQQNTEAFF. The CDR3 region has the DNA TGTGCCAGCAGTTTATTAGGACAGCAGAACACTGAAGCTTTCTTT.

V and J are TRBV10-3 and TRBJ2-5; 11 bases agree with TRBD2. V dropped 0 bases and J dropped 8; count of bases not matched to a gene: 5. Germline CDR1 and CDR2: ENHRY and SYGVKD. This CDR3 spans 15 amino acids. CDR3 in amino acids: CAISESILAGETQYF. The CDR3 DNA reads TGTGCCATCAGTGAGTCCATACTAGCGGGGGAAACCCAGTACTTC.

This clonotype was detected a few times. The chain recombines TRBV4-1 with TRBJ2-3; the match to TRBD2 covers 11 bases. Germline values: CDR1 MGHRA, CDR2 YSYEKL. V was pared by 2 bases and J by 4 bases, with 20 bases of the junction left unmatched. This CDR3 region has 21 residues. CDR3 protein: CASSQPNILAGVGQGSDTQYF. In nucleotides, the CDR3 is TGCGCCAGCAGCCAACCTAATATACTAGCGGGAGTAGGTCAGGGCTCAGATACGCAGTATTTT.

The chain uses TRBV12-3 or TRBV12-4 and TRBJ1-4, with 8 nucleotides matching TRBD1. The V gene end was trimmed by 7 bases and the J gene end by 7 bases; junction bases not matched to a gene: 8. This CDR3 region has 14 residues. This CDR3 reads CASTIDRGGEKLFF. CDR3 sequence (DNA): TGTGCCAGCACCATAGACAGGGGTGGTGAAAAACTGTTTTTT.

The J gene is TRBJ2-1, the V gene TRBV18, with D unresolved. Germline-derived CDR1 and CDR2 are KGHSH and LQKENI. V lost 6 bases, J lost 9 bases, and 12 bases lay in between. The CDR3 consists of 12 residues. The DNA of the CDR3 is TGTGCCAGCTCGCCCTCGGAGATTGAGCAGTTCTTC. Its translation is CASSPSEIEQFF.

The chain links TRBV29-1 to TRBJ2-3; tentatively, D is TRBD1 (6 bases). Trimming stripped 4 bases from V and 5 bases from J, with 10 bases between. This CDR3 is built from 12 residues. CDR1 and CDR2 (germline): SQVTM, ANQGSEA. The CDR3 DNA follows: TGCAGCGTTGCACAGGGTGAAGATACGCAGTATTTT. It yields the protein CSVAQGEDTQYF.

The table lists this clonotype with a few counts. The chain couples TRBV5-1 to TRBJ2-5; a possible D gene is TRBD1 (6 bases). This CDR3 has 15 residues. CDR1 and CDR2 from the germline V gene are SGHRS and YFSETQ. V was pared by 5 bases and J by 3 bases, with 17 bases between. As DNA, the CDR3 is TGCGCCAGCAGGTACGGGACAATCCGAGAAGAGACCCAGTACTTC. As protein: CASRYGTIREETQYF.

The table lists this clonotype with a few counts. The V call is TRBV7-2, the J call TRBJ2-3; D is undetermined. In germline, CDR1 is SGHTA, CDR2 FQGNSA. CDR3 length: 16 residues. V was pared by 5 bases and J by 4 bases, with 19 bases between. The CDR3, as DNA: TGTGCCAGCAGCCCGAGGCCAGGTATTAGTGCAGATACGCAGTATTTT. Amino acids: CASSPRPGISADTQYF.

This clonotype appeared a few times. The chain recombines TRBV12-3 or TRBV12-4 with TRBJ1-1; the match to TRBD1 covers 7 bases. Trimming took 5 bases from V and 8 from J; bases not matched to a gene: 11. The CDR3 runs 14 residues. In nucleotides, the CDR3 is TGTGCCAGCAGTCCATCGACAGGGCGTCCCGAAGCTTTCTTT. This sequence encodes CASSPSTGRPEAFF.

This clonotype was counted only a few times. The chain recombines TRBV7-9 with TRBJ2-7; weak D call: TRBD2 (7 bases). The CDR3 totals 17 residues. Germline lookup yields CDR1 SEHNR and CDR2 FQNEAQ (reference sequence). V lost 1 base and J lost 2, with 18 bases in between. CDR3 residues: CASSLVGRGARTYEQYF. CDR3 coding DNA: TGTGCCAGCAGCTTAGTGGGGAGGGGGGCGCGAACCTACGAGCAGTACTTC.

This clonotype has more than one count but fewer than ten. The chain links TRBV24-1 to TRBJ1-4; the D is unclear. Trimming shortened V by 2 bases and J by 5 bases, and 14 bases separated the two germline ends. Per germline, CDR1 KGHDR and CDR2 SFDVKD. The CDR3 contains 16 residues. CDR3 in DNA: TGTGCCACCAGTGATTCACCCGGAACGGGGAATGAAAAACTGTTTTTT. Amino acid sequence: CATSDSPGTGNEKLFF.

The CDR3 region has the DNA TGTGCCAGCAGCTTGGCTCAGCGCCCTAAGGATGAGCAGTTCTTC. It yields the protein CASSLAQRPKDEQFF. The chain carries TRBV5-6 and TRBJ2-1, with D unresolved. Trimming removed 0 bases at V and 8 bases at J, with 15 bases between. This CDR3 is 15 amino acids long. Per germline, CDR1 SGHDT and CDR2 YYEEEE.

This clonotype was picked up a small number of times. The chain recombines TRBV6-5 with TRBJ2-7; D gene uncertain. Deletions cut 11 bases from V and 2 bases from J, with 10 bases between. Per the germline V gene, CDR1 is MNHEY and CDR2 is SVGAGI. The CDR3 totals 11 residues. CDR3 region: CAAATAYEQYF. As DNA, the CDR3 is TGTGCCGCAGCAACGGCCTACGAGCAGTACTTC.

Only a few counts were recorded for this clonotype. The chain couples TRBV5-5 to TRBJ1-1; a weak D match, TRBD1 (6 bases). V lost 0 bases and J lost 4, with 25 bases in between. This CDR3 has 19 amino acids. In germline, CDR1 is SGHKS, CDR2 YYEKEE (reference sequence). The CDR3 DNA sequence: TGTGCCAGCAGCTTGGATAAGCTCAGTGTCTACAGGGTGGGCACTGAAGCTTTCTTT. This sequence encodes CASSLDKLSVYRVGTEAFF. Supplemented by reference TRBV5-5 and TRBJ1-1, the full variable domain reads DAGVTQSPTHLIKTRGQQVTLRCSPISGHKSVSWYQQVLGQGPQFIFQYYEKEERGRGNFPDRFSARQFPNYSSELNVNALLLGDSALYLCASSLDKLSVYRVGTEAFFGQGTRLTVV.

This clonotype was counted a few times. The gene calls are TRBV5-5 and TRBJ2-6; tentatively, D is TRBD2 (6 bases). There are 15 residues in the CDR3. The V and J ends lost 4 bases and 1 base respectively, with 9 bases between them. CDR1 is SGHKS and CDR2 is YYEKEE in the germline V gene (reference sequence). The CDR3 sequence: CASSGGASGANVLTF. CDR3 sequence (DNA): TGTGCCAGCAGCGGAGGGGCGTCTGGGGCCAACGTCCTGACTTTC.